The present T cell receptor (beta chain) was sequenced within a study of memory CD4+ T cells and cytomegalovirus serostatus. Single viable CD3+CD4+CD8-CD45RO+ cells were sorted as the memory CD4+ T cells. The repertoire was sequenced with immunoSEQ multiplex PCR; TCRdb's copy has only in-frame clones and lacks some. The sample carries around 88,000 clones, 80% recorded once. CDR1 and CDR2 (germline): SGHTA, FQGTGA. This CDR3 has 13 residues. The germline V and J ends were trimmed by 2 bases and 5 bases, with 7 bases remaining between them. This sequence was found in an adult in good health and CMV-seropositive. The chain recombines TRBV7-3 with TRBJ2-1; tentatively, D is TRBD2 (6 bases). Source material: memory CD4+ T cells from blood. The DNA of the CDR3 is TGTGCCAGCAGCTTAGGAGGGCACAATGAGCAGTTCTTC. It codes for CASSLGGHNEQFF.